The text below deals with one T cell receptor beta chain. Its antigen is unknown. This sample is part of a study of chemoradiotherapy in HPV16-positive cancers. Overall study: Candidate HPV-specific T-cell clones and common TCR motifs came from functional assays in two HPV16-positive patients. Points from the study as a whole: Better recurrence-free survival went with HPV-responsive T-cell expansion in HPV16-positive patients.

Clones were sequenced by immunoSEQ multiplex PCR, and TCRdb holds only the in-frame ones, with some missing. The data contain roughly 12,000 clones, about 87% of them singletons. Samples were taken several times over chemoradiotherapy. V gave up 2 bases and J gave up 1 base, with 7 bases separating them. This CDR3 comprises 13 residues. The germline V gene has CDR1 SGHRS and CDR2 YFSETQ. Sample: blood, taken from a patient who underwent chemoradiotherapy. This chain uses TRBV5-1 with TRBJ2-7; no firm D call. The TCR comes from a human donor with HPV-associated anogenital cancer. Here the CDR3 reads CASSFDTSYEQYF. The CDR3 DNA follows: TGCGCCAGCAGCTTTGACACGTCCTACGAGCAGTACTTC.